The next 10 T cell receptor beta chains were all read from a single sample in a study of shared clonotypes between healthy human individuals. Assay used: immunoSEQ multiplex PCR; TCRdb lists only in-frame clones, some missing. The data hold approximately 500,000 clones, with 90% to 97% observed a single time. The sequenced material came from naive CD4+ T cells sorted from blood. As for subset: CD45RA+ positively selected. The receptors stem from a young woman in good health.

This chain connects TRBV19 to TRBJ2-7; a weak D match, TRBD2 (6 bases). The ends were cut back, 6 bases at V and 2 bases at J, with 14 bases in the middle. The germline CDR1 and CDR2 sequences are LNHDA and SQIVND (reference sequence). The CDR3 has 14 residues. DNA of the CDR3: TGTGCCAGTAGCGGGGGACTCGCCACCTACGAGCAGTACTTC. As protein: CASSGGLATYEQYF.

The chain uses TRBV2 and TRBJ1-2; 9 bases map to TRBD1. The CDR3 extends over 15 amino acids. Per germline, CDR1 SNHLY and CDR2 FYNNEI. After removal of 5 bases from V and 2 bases from J, the junction contained 6 bases not matched to a gene. The CDR3 sequence is CASSLDRGENYGYTF. As DNA, the CDR3 is TGTGCCAGCAGTTTGGACAGGGGCGAAAACTATGGCTACACCTTC.

This chain joins TRBV19 and TRBJ1-3; D not resolved. V gave up 3 bases and J gave up 0 bases, with 9 bases separating them. Germline CDR1 is LNHDA and CDR2 is SQIVND (reference sequence). CDR3 length equals 15 residues. The CDR3, as DNA: TGTGCCAGTAGTATTGTGGCGCACTCTGGAAACACCATATATTTT. Amino acids: CASSIVAHSGNTIYF.

The chain uses TRBV5-4 and TRBJ1-4; 8 positions match TRBD1. The CDR3 extends over 15 amino acids. V lost 4 bases and J lost 7; bases outside the gene matches: 9. Germline lookup yields CDR1 SGHNT and CDR2 YYREEE (reference sequence). The CDR3 sequence: CASSTGQGVPEKLFF. The CDR3 nucleotides are TGTGCCAGCAGCACAGGACAGGGAGTGCCTGAAAAACTGTTTTTT.

This chain links TRBV29-1 with TRBJ2-3, with D tentatively TRBD1 or TRBD2 (5 bases each). The germline V and J ends were trimmed by 7 bases and 2 bases, with 16 bases remaining between them. This CDR3 has 14 amino acids. Germline CDR1 and CDR2: SQVTM and ANQGSEA. The CDR3 loop is CSAAWGMNTDTQYF. In DNA, the CDR3 is TGCAGCGCCGCCTGGGGGATGAACACAGATACGCAGTATTTT.

V gene TRBV28 combines with J gene TRBJ2-5; tentative D call: TRBD2 (5 bases). Gene TRBJ2-7 matches the end of the DNA better, so the J call may be wrong. CDR3 length equals 14 residues. Germline V gene data show CDR1 as MDHEN and CDR2 as SYDVKM. CDR3: CASSSGSYLGEQYF. CDR3 nucleotides: TGTGCCAGCAGTTCGGGGAGCTACCTTGGCGAGCAGTACTTC.

The chain has TRBV18 and TRBJ1-5; 10 nucleotides agree with TRBD1. The CDR3 covers 18 residues. With 3 bases clipped from V and 5 bases from J, the junction kept 13 bases outside the gene matches. Germline V gives CDR1 KGHSH, CDR2 LQKENI. CDR3 nucleotides: TGTGCCAGCTCACCGGGTTGGACAGGGGGGACTAAAGATCAGCCCCAGCATTTT. Its protein is CASSPGWTGGTKDQPQHF.

The chain employs TRBV5-6 and TRBJ1-2, with a possible D match to TRBD1 (5 bases). This CDR3 comprises 15 residues. The ends were cut back, 5 bases at V and 2 bases at J, with 16 bases in the middle. CDR1 SGHDT and CDR2 YYEEEE come from the germline V gene. Written as DNA, the CDR3 is TGTGCCAGCAGTGTGGGTGCGACAGTGAACTATGGCTACACCTTC. Amino acid sequence: CASSVGATVNYGYTF.

J is TRBJ2-1 and V is TRBV5-4; 14 bases match TRBD2. The J segment lost 5 bases and the V segment lost 5 bases, leaving 18 bases of the junction unmatched. The CDR3 length is 20 residues. Germline CDR1 and CDR2: SGHNT and YYREEE (reference sequence). CDR3 sequence reads: CASRTGVLRGLAGADNEQFF. In DNA, the CDR3 is TGTGCCAGCAGAACCGGCGTTCTCCGGGGACTAGCGGGAGCTGACAATGAGCAGTTCTTC.

The V gene is TRBV28, the J gene TRBJ2-7; possible D gene TRBD2, 5 bases. V lost 3 bases and J 0 bases, leaving 18 bases between the germline ends. CDR1 and CDR2 from the germline V gene are MDHEN and SYDVKM. The CDR3 extends over 17 amino acids. The CDR3 loop is CASSLAVGALGSYEQYF. The CDR3 bases are TGTGCCAGCAGTTTGGCAGTGGGAGCTTTAGGCTCCTACGAGCAGTACTTC.